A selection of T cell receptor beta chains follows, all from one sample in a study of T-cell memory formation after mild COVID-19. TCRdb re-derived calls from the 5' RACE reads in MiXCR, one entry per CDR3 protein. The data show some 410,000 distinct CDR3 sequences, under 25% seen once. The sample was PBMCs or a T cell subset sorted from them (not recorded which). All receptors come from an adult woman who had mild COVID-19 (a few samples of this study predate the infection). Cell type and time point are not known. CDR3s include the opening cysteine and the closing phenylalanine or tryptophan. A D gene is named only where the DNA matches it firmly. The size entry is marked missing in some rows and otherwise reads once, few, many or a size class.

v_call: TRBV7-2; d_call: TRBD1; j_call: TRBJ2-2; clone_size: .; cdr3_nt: TGTGCCAGCAGCCAGGGGGTTCTGGCGGAGCTGTTTTTT; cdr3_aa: CASSQGVLAELFF
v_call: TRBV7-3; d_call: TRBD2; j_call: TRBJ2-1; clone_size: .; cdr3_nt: TGTGCCAGCAGCTCGGGACTAGCGGCCGAGCAGTTCTTC; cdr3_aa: CASSSGLAAEQFF
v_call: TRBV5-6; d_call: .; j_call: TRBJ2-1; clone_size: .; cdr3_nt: TGTGCCAGCAGCTTGGGGGGGGACCCCTACAATGAGCAGTTCTTC; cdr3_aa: CASSLGGDPYNEQFF
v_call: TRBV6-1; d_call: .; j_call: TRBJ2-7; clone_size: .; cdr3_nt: TGTGCCAGCAGTGCGGACTCGGGCTACGAGCAGTACTTC; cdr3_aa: CASSADSGYEQYF
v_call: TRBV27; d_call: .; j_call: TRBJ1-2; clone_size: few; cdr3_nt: TGTGCCAGCAGTTCCCAACTCGACGCACCAAGGGGTTATGGCTACACCTTC; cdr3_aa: CASSSQLDAPRGYGYTF
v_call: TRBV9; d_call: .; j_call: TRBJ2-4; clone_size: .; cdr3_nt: TGTGCCAGCAGCGTAGACCCAGGGCTAGCCAAAAACATTCAGTACTTC; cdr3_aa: CASSVDPGLAKNIQYF
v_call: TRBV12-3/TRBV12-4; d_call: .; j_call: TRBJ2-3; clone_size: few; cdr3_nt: TGTGCCAGCAGGAAACCGGGAAGCACAGATACGCAGTATTTT; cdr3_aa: CASRKPGSTDTQYF
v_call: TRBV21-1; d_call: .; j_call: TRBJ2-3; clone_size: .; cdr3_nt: TGTGCCAGCAGCAAAGGCACCGGGACAGGGCGCACAGATACGCAGTATTTT; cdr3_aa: CASSKGTGTGRTDTQYF
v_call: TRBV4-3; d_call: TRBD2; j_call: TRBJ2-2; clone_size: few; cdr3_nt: TGCGCCAGCAGCCAAGTGACTAGCTCGGTATCCGGGGAGCTGTTTTTT; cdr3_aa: CASSQVTSSVSGELFF
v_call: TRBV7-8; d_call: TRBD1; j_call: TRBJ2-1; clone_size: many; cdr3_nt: TGTGCCAGCAGCGCCGTCACAGGGGTTAGCGAGCAGTTCTTC; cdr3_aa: CASSAVTGVSEQFF
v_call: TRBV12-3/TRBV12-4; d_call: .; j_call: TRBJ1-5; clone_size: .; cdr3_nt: TGTGCCAGCATGGGGGGGGGCCAGCCCCAGCATTTT; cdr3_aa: CASMGGGQPQHF
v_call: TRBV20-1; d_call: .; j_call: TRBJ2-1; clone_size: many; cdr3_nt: TGCAGTGCTAGGGGTGGGGATGAGCAGTTCTTC; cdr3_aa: CSARGGDEQFF
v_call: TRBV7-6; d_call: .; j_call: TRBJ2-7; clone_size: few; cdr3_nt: TGTGCCAGCAGCTTAATGGCGGATCCATACGAGCAGTACTTC; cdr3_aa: CASSLMADPYEQYF
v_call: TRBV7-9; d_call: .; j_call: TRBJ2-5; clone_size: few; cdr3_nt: TGTGCCAGCAGCTCGGCTAGGGCCCAGTACTTC; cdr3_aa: CASSSARAQYF
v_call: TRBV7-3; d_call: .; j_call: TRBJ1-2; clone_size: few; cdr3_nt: TGTGCCAGCAGTTACGACGGGAGCTATGGCTACACCTTC; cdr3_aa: CASSYDGSYGYTF
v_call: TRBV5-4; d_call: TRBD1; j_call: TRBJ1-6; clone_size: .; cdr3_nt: TGTGCCAGCAGCCTGACAGGGGGAAGTTCACCCCTCCACTTT; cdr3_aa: CASSLTGGSSPLHF
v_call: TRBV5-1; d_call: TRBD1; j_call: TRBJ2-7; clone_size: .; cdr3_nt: TGCGCCAGCAGCCTGGCACCGGGACAGAACTCCTACGAGCAGTACTTC; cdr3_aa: CASSLAPGQNSYEQYF
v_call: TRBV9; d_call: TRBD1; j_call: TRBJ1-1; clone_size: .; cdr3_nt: TGTGCCAGCAGCGTAGGTGATAGGGGGCACACTGAAGCTTTCTTT; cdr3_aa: CASSVGDRGHTEAFF
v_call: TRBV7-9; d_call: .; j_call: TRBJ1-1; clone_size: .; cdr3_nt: TGTGCCAGCAGCTTAGTGGGGGGTGGAGAAGCTGAAGCTTTCTTT; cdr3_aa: CASSLVGGGEAEAFF
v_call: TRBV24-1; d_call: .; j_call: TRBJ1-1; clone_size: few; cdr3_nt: TGTGCCACCAGTGATTCCGGGCGGGGGAAGGCTGAAGCTTTCTTT; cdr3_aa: CATSDSGRGKAEAFF
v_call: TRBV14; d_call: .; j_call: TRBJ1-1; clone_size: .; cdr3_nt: TGTGCCAGCAGCCAATATAGTGACTCTGAAGCTTTCTTT; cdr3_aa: CASSQYSDSEAFF
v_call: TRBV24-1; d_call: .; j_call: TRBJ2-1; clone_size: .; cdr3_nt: TGTGCCACCAGTGATTTGCCGGGGAGTCCCTACAATGAGCAGTTCTTC; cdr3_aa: CATSDLPGSPYNEQFF
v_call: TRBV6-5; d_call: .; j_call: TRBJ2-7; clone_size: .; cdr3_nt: TGTGCCAGCAGTTACTCGGGGGCCTACGAGCAGTACTTC; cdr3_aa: CASSYSGAYEQYF
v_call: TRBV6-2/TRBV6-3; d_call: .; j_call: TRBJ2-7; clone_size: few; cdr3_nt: TGTGCCAGCAGGAACCGGCAGAGGAGTACGGAGTCCTACGAGCAGTACTTC; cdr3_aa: CASRNRQRSTESYEQYF
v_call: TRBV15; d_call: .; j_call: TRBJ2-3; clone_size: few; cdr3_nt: TGTGCCACCAGCACTCGGGTGGGGTGGACGCAGTATTTT; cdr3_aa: CATSTRVGWTQYF
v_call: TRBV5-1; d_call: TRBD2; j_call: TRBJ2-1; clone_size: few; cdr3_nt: TGCGCCAGCAGCCGACTAGCGGGTCCCCCCCATGAGCAGTTCTTC; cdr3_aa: CASSRLAGPPHEQFF
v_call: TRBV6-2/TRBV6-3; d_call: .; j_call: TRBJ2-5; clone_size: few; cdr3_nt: TGTGCCAGCAGTTACTCCCCCAATGGGGAGACCCAGTACTTC; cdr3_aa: CASSYSPNGETQYF
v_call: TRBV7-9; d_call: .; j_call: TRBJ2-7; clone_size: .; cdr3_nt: TGTGCCAGCAGCCGAGGCTCAGGGTCCTACGAGCAGTACTTC; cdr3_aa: CASSRGSGSYEQYF
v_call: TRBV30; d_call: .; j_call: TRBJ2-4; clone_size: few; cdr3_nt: TGTGCCTGGAGAGGGATGGGAATGTACTTC; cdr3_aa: CAWRGMGMYF
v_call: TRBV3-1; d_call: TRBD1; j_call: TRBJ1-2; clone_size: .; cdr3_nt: TGTGCCAGCAGCCAAGATACACAGGGGAACTATGGCTACACCTTC; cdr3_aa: CASSQDTQGNYGYTF
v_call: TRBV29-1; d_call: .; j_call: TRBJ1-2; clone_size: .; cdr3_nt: TGCAGCGTCGGCTACAGGGAGAACTATGGCTACACCTTC; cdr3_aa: CSVGYRENYGYTF
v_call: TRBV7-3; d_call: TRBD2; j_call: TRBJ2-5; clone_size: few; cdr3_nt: TGTGCCAGCAGCCAAGCAGCGGGGGGGCGAGAGACCCAGTACTTC; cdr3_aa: CASSQAAGGRETQYF
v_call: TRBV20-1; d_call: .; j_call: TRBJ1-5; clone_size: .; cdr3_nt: TGCAGTGCTTGGACCGGGACACCAGGGAGCAATCAGCCCCAGCATTTT; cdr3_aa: CSAWTGTPGSNQPQHF
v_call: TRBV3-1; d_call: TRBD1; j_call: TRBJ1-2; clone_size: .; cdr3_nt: TGTGCCAGCAGCCGCGACAGGGGCCCTGGCTATGGCTACACCTTC; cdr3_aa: CASSRDRGPGYGYTF
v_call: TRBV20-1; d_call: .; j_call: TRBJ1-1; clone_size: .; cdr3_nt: TGCAGTGCCCCTTCGGACAGTCTGAACACTGAAGCTTTCTTT; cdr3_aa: CSAPSDSLNTEAFF
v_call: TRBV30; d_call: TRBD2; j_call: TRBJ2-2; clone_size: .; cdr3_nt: TGTGCCTGGACCGACAGCGGGGAGAACACCGGGGAGCTGTTTTTT; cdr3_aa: CAWTDSGENTGELFF
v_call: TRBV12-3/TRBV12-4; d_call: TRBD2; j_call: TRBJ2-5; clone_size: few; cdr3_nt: TGTGCCAGCTCTATGGGACTACAAGAGACCCAGTACTTC; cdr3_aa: CASSMGLQETQYF
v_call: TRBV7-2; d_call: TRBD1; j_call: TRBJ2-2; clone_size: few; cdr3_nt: TGTGCCAGCAGCTTAGCTGGGGGACAGGGGGCAGCCGGGGAGCTGTTTTTT; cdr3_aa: CASSLAGGQGAAGELFF
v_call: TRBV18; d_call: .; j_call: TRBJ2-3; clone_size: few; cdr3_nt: TGTGCCAGCTCCCAGGACTTAGCAGATACGCAGTATTTT; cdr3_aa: CASSQDLADTQYF
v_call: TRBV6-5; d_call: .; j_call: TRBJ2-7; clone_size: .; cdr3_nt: TGTGCCAGCAGTTACTCGACCCTATCAGCAGGGGTAAGAGAGGGTGAGCAGTACTTC; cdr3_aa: CASSYSTLSAGVREGEQYF
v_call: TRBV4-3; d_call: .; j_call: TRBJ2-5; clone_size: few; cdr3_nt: TGCGCCAGCAGCCAAGATCGTCCGGGCGCGGGTCGGGAGACCCAGTACTTC; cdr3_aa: CASSQDRPGAGRETQYF
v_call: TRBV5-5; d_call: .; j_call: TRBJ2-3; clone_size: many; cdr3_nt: TGTGCCAGCAGCTGGGGGGCCAGCACAGATACGCAGTATTTT; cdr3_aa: CASSWGASTDTQYF
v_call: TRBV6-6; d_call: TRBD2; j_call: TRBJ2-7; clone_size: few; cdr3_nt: TGTGCCAGCACCAAATGGGCAGCGGGGGTGGTCTACGAGCAGTACTTC; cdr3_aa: CASTKWAAGVVYEQYF
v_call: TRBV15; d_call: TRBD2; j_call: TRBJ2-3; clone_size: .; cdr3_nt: TGTGCCACCAGCAGAGGGGCTAGCGGTAACACAGATACGCAGTATTTT; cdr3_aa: CATSRGASGNTDTQYF
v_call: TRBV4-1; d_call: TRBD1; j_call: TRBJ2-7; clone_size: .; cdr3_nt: TGCGCCAGCAGCCCCCGACAGGGTAGAGGTTACGAGCAGTACTTC; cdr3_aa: CASSPRQGRGYEQYF
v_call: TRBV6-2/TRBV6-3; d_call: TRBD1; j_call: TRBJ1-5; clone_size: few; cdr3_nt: TGTGCCAGCAGCGCACAGGGGTCGAGCGGCAATCAGCCCCAGCATTTT; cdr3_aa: CASSAQGSSGNQPQHF
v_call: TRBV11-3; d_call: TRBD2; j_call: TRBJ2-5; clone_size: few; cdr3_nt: TGTGCCAGCACTCCGTGGGGGGGTGAGCGGGAGACCCAGTACTTC; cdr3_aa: CASTPWGGERETQYF
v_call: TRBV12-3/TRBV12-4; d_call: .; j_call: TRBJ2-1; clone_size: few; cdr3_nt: TGTGCCGCGGGGGAGCAGTTCTTC; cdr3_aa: CAAGEQFF
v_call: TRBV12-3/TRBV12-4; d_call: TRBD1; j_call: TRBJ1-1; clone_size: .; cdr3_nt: TGTGCCAGCAGTTTAGAGTCTCAGGGGGTAGGGAACACTGAAGCTTTCTTT; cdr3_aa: CASSLESQGVGNTEAFF
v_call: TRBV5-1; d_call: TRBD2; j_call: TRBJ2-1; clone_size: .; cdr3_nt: TGCGCCAGCAGCTGGGGACTAGCGGGGGGAACCTACAATGAGCAGTTCTTC; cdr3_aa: CASSWGLAGGTYNEQFF
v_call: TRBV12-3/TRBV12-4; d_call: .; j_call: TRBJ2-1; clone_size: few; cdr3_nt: TGTGCCAGCAGTTTACTCAGTGAGCAGTTCTTC; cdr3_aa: CASSLLSEQFF
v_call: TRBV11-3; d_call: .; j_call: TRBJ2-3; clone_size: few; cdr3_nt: TGTGCCAGCAGCTTAGAAGTCCACGGTACGCAGTATTTT; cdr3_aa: CASSLEVHGTQYF